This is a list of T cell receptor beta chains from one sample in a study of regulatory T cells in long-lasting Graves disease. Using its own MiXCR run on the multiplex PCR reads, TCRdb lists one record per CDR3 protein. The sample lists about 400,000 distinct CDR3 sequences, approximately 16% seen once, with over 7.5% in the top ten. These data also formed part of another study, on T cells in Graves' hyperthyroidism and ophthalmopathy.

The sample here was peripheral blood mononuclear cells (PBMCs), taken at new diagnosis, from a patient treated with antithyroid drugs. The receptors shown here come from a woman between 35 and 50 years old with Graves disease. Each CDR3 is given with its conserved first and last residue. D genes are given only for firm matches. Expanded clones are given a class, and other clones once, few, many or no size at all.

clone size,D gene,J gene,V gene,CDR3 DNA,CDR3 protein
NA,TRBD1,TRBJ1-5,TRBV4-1,TGTGCCAGCAGCCCAGGACAGGGGGAGGTTCAGCCCCATCATTTT,CASSPGQGEVQPHHF
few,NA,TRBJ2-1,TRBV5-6,TGTGCCAGCGAGGGGAATGAGCAGTTCTTC,CASEGNEQFF
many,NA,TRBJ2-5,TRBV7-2,TGTGCCAGCAGCTTGGTCTACCAAGAGACCCAGTACTTC,CASSLVYQETQYF
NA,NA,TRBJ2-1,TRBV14,TGTGCCAGCAGCCTTACGACCAATGAGCAGTCCTTC,CASSLTTNEQSF
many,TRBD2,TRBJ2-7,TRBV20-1,TGCAGTGCTAGTCCACCCACCCGACTAGCGGGAATCTACGAGCAGTACTTC,CSASPPTRLAGIYEQYF
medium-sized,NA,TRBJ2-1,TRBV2,TGTGCCAGCAGTGAGGGATACTCCTACAATGAGCAGTTCTTC,CASSEGYSYNEQFF
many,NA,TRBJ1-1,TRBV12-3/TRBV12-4,TGTGCCAGCAGTTTCAGGGGACACAGGGCACGGGACACTGAAGCTTTCTTT,CASSFRGHRARDTEAFF
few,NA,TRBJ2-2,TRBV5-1,TGCGCCAGCAGCTTGGGTCAGGGGGGCGCGAACACCGGGGAGCTGTTTTTT,CASSLGQGGANTGELFF
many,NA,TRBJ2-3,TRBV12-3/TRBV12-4,TGTGCCAGCAATTTGGGCGGGGTGAGCACAGATACGCAGTATTTT,CASNLGGVSTDTQYF
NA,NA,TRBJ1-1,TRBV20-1,TGCAGTGCTAGAGAGGGCGGGCTCAGGGACACTGAAGCTTTCTTT,CSAREGGLRDTEAFF
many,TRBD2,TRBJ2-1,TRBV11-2,TGTGCCAGCAGCCTAGCGGGAATGGTTAATGAGCAGTTCTTC,CASSLAGMVNEQFF
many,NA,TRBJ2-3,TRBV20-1,TGCAGTGCTATCCCCCTGACCAAAGATACGCAGTATTTT,CSAIPLTKDTQYF
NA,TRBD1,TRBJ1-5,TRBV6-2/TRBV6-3,TGTGCCAGCAGCCTCGCGACAGGGCGCAATCAGCCCCAGCATTTT,CASSLATGRNQPQHF
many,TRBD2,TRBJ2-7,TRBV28,TGTGCCAGCACGAACGGGAGGGCCGTCGAGCAGTACTTC,CASTNGRAVEQYF
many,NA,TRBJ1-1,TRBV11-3,TGTGCCAGCAGCTTAGTAGGGGAGTTCACTGAAGCTTTCTTT,CASSLVGEFTEAFF
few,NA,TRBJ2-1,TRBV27,TGTGCCAGCAGTTGGGAAGGGGTCTACAATGAGCAGTTCTTC,CASSWEGVYNEQFF
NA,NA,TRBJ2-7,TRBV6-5,TGTGCCAGCAGTTACTCGAAACGAGGGCACGAGCAGTACTTC,CASSYSKRGHEQYF
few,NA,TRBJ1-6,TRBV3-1,TGTGCCAGCAGCCAAGAAGGGTTGGGAAATTCACCCCTCCACTTT,CASSQEGLGNSPLHF